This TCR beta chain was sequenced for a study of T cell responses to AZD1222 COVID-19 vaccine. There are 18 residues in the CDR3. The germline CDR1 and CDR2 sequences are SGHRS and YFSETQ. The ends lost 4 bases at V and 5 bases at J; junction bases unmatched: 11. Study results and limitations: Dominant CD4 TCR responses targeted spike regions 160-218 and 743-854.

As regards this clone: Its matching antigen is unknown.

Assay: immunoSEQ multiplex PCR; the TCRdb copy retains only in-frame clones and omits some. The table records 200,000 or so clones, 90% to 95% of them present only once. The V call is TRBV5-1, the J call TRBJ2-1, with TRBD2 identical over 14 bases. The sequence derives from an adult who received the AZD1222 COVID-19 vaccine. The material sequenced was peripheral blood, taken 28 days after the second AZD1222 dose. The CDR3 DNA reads TGCGCCAGCAGCGCTACTCTGACTAGCGGGGGGGACCACAATGAGCAGTTCTTC. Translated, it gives CASSATLTSGGDHNEQFF.